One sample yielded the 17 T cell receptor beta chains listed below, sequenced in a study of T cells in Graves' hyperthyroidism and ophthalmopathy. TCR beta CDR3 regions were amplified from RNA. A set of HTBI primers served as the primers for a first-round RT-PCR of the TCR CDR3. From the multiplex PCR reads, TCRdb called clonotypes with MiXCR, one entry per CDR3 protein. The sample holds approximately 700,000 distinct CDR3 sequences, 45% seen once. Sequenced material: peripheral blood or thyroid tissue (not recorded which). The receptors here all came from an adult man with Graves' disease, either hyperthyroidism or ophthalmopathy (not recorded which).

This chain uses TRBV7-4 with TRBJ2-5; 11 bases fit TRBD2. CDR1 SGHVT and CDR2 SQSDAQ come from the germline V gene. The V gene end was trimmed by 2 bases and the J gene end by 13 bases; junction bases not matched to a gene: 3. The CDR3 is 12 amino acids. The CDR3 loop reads CASSLTSGGWYF. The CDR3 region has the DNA TGTGCCAGCAGCTTAACTAGCGGGGGCTGGTACTTC.

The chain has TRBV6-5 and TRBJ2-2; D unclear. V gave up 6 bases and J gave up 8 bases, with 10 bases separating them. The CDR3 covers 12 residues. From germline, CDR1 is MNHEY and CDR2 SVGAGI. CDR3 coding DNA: TGTGCCAGCAGATGGAGTCCGGGGGAGCTGTTTTTT. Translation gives CASRWSPGELFF.

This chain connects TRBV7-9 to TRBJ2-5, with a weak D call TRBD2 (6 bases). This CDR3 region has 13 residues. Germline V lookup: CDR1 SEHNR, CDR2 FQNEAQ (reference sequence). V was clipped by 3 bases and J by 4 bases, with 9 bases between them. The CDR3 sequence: CASSLEEGETQYF. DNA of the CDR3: TGTGCCAGCAGCTTGGAGGAGGGAGAGACCCAGTACTTC.

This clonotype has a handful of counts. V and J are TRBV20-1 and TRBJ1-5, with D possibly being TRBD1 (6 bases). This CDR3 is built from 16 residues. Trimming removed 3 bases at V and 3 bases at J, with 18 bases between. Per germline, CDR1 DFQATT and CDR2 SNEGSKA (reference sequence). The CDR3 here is CSASPGEQGLNQPQHF. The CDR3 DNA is TGCAGTGCTAGCCCCGGGGAACAGGGCCTCAATCAGCCCCAGCATTTT.

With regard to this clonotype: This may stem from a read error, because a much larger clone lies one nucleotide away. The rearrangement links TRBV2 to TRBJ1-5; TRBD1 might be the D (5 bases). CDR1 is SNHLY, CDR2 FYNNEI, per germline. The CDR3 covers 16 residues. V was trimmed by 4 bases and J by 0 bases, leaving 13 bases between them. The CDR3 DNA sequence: TGTGCCAGCAGTGGGAGGGGAGAGACTAGCAATCAGCCCCAGCATTTT. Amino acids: CASSGRGETSNQPQHF.

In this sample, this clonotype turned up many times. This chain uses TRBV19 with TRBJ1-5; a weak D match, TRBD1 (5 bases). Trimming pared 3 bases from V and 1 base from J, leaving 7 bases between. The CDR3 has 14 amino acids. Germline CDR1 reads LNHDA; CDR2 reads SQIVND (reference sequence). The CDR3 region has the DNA TGTGCCAGTAGTATCCGGGACAGCAATCAGCCCCAGCATTTT. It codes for CASSIRDSNQPQHF.

The CDR3 DNA follows: TGTGCCACCAGCATGGGGGATCGCGGTAGCAATCAGCCCCAGCATTTT. Its translation is CATSMGDRGSNQPQHF. This rearrangement joins TRBV15 to TRBJ1-5, with D possibly TRBD1 on 5 matching bases. Trimming took 4 bases from V and 0 from J, leaving 13 bases between them. This CDR3 region has 16 residues. Germline V CDR1 and CDR2: LNHNV, YYDKDF (reference sequence). The whole variable domain, filled in from reference TRBV15 and TRBJ1-5, reads DAMVIQNPRYQVTQFGKPVTLSCSQTLNHNVMYWYQQKSSQAPKLLFHYYDKDFNNEADTPDNFQSRRPNTSFCFLDIRSPGLGDTAMYLCATSMGDRGSNQPQHFGDGTRLSIL.

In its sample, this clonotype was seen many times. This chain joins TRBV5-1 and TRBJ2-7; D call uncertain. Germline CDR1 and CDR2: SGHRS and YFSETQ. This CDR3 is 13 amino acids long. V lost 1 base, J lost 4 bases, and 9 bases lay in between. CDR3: CASSLQTAYEQYF. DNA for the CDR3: TGCGCCAGCAGCTTGCAAACAGCTTACGAGCAGTACTTC.

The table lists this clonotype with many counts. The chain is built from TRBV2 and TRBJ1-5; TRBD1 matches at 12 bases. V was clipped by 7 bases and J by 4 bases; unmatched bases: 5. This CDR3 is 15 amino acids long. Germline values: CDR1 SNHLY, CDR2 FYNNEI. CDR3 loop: CASTMGQGANQPQHF. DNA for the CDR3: TGTGCCAGCACTATGGGACAGGGGGCAAATCAGCCCCAGCATTTT.

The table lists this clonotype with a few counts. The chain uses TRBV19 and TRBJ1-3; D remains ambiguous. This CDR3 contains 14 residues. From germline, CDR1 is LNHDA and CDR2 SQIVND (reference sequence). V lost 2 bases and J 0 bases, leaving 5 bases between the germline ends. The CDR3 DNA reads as TGTGCCAGTAGTATAAGGAGCTCTGGAAACACCATATATTTT. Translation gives CASSIRSSGNTIYF.

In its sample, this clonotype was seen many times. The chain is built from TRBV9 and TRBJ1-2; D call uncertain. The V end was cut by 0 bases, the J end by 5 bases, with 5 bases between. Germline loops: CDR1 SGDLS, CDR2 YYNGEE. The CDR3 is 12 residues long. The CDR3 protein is CASSVGKYGYTF. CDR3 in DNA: TGTGCCAGCAGCGTAGGGAAATATGGCTACACCTTC.

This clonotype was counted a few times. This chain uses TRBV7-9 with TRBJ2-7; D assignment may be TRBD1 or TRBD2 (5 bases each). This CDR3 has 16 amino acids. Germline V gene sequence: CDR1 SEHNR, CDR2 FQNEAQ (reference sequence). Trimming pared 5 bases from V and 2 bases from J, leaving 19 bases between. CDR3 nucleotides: TGTGCCAGCAGCCAATCCTCCGGGACGGGGACCTACGAGCAGTACTTC. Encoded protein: CASSQSSGTGTYEQYF.

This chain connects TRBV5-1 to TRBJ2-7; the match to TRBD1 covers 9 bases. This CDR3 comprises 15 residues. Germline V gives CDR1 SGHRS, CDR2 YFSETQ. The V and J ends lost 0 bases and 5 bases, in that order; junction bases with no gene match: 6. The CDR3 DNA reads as TGCGCCAGCAGCTTGGGGACAGGGGCTATGAACGAGCAGTACTTC. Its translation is CASSLGTGAMNEQYF.

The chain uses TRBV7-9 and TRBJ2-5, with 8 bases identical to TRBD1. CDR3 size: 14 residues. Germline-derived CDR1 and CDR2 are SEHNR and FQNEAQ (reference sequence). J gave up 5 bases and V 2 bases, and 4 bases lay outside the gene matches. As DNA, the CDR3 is TGTGCCAGCAGCTTAACCGGACAGGGCGAGACCCAGTACTTC. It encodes CASSLTGQGETQYF.

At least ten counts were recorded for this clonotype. DNA of the CDR3: TGCAGTGTAGCCAGTCGGAGGTACGAGCAGTACTTC. This codes for CSVASRRYEQYF. This chain uses TRBV20-1 with TRBJ2-7, with a weak D call TRBD2 (5 bases). V was clipped by 7 bases and J by 4 bases, with 14 bases between them. The germline V gene has CDR1 DFQATT and CDR2 SNEGSKA (reference sequence). This CDR3 is built from 12 residues.

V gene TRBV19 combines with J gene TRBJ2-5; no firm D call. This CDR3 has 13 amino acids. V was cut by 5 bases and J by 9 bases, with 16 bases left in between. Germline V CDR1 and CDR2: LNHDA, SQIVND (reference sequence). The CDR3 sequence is CASSDTVNQPQYF. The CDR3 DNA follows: TGTGCCAGTAGTGATACAGTGAATCAGCCCCAGTACTTC.

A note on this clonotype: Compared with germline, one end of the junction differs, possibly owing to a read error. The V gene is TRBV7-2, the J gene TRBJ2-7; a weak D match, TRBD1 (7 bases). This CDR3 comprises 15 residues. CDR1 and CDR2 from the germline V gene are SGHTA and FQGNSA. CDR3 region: CASGLPQGGHYEQYF. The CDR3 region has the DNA TGTGCCAGCGGCTTACCCCAGGGGGGACACTACGAGCAGTACTTC. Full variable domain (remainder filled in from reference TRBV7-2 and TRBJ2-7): GAGVSQSPSNKVTEKGKDVELRCDPISGHTALYWYRQSLGQGLEFLIYFQGNSAPDKSGLPSDRFSAERTGGSVSTLTIQRTQQEDSAVYLCASGLPQGGHYEQYFGPGTRLTVT.